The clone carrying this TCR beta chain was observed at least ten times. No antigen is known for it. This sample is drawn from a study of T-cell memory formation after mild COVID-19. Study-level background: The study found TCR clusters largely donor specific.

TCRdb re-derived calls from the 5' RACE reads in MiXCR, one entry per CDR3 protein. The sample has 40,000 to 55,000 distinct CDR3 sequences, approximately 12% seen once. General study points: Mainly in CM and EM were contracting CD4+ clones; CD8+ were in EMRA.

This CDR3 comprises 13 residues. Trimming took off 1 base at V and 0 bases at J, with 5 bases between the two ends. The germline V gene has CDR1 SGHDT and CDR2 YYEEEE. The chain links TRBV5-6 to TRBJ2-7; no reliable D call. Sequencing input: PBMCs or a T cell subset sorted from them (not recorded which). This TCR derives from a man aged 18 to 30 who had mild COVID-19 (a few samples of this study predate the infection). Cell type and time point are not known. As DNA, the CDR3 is TGTGCCAGCAGCTTGAAAAACTCCTACGAGCAGTACTTC. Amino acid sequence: CASSLKNSYEQYF.